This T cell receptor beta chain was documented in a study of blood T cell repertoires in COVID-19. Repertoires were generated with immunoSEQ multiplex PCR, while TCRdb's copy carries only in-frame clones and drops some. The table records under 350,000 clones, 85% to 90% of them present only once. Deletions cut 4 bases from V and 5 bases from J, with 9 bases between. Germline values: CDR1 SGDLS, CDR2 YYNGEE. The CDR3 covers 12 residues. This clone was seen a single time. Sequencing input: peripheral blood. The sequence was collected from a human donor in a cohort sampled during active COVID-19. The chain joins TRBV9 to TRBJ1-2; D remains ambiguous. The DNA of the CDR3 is TGTGCCAGCAGCTCTACTAGTTATGGCTACACCTTC. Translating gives CASSSTSYGYTF.